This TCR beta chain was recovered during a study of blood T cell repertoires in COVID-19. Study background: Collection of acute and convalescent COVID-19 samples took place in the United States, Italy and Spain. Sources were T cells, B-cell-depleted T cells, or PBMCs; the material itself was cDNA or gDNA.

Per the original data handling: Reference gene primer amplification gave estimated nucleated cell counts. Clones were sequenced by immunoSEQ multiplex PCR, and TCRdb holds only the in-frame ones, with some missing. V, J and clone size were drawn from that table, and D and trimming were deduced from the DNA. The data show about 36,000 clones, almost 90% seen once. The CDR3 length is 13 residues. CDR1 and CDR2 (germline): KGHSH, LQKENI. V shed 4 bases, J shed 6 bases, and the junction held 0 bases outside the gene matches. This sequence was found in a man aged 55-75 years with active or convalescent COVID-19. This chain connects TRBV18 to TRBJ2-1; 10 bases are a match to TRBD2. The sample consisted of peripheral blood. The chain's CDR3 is CASSLAGGNEQFF. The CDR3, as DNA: TGTGCCAGCTCACTAGCGGGAGGCAATGAGCAGTTCTTC.